The 28 T cell receptor beta chains presented below share a single source sample, sequenced in a study of identical twins. Using its own MiXCR run on the 5' RACE reads, TCRdb lists one record per CDR3 protein. The data show about 660,000 distinct CDR3 sequences, over 8.5% seen once. This sample was also put to use in a study of yellow fever vaccine responses in identical twins.

Sequenced: PBMCs. The receptors come from a woman between 18 and 29 years old in good health.

The gene calls are TRBV25-1 and TRBJ2-1; 7 bases map to TRBD2. V lost 1 base to trimming and J lost 3 bases; unmatched junction nucleotides: 6. Germline V CDR1 and CDR2: MGHDK, SYGVNS. The CDR3 totals 16 residues. CDR3 coding DNA: TGTGCCAGCAGTGAATTCACCGGGAGGATCTACAATGAGCAGTTCTTC. This translates into CASSEFTGRIYNEQFF. Together with reference TRBV25-1 and TRBJ2-1, the CDR3 gives the full variable domain: EADIYQTPRYLVIGTGKKITLECSQTMGHDKMYWYQQDPGMELHLIHYSYGVNSTEKGDLSSESTVSRIRTEHFPLTLESARPSHTSQYLCASSEFTGRIYNEQFFGPGTRLTVL.

This clonotype was picked up a small number of times. The V gene is TRBV5-5, the J gene TRBJ2-5, with 10 bases fitting TRBD1. Trimming at V came to 4 bases and at J to 2 bases, leaving 5 bases not matched to a gene. The CDR3 loop spans 15 amino acids. CDR1 and CDR2 (germline): SGHKS, YYEKEE (reference sequence). In nucleotides, the CDR3 is TGTGCCAGCAGCATCGGGACAGGGGAACAAGAGACCCAGTACTTC. The encoded protein is CASSIGTGEQETQYF.

At least ten counts were recorded for this clonotype. V and J are TRBV5-1 and TRBJ1-2; no clear D gene. The V end lost 5 bases, the J end lost 3 bases, and 11 bases lay between the germline ends. The CDR3 has 13 amino acids. Per the germline V gene, CDR1 is SGHRS and CDR2 is YFSETQ. The CDR3 DNA reads TGCGCCAGCAGTCTGGCGGGAGACTATGGCTACACCTTC. Its protein is CASSLAGDYGYTF.

There are many counts of this clonotype. The chain uses TRBV12-3 or TRBV12-4 and TRBJ1-5; D is ambiguous. Trimming left V 4 bases short and J 4 bases short, with 2 bases between. The CDR3 totals 11 residues. CDR3 region: CASSSNQPQHF. In DNA, the CDR3 is TGTGCCAGCAGTTCTAATCAGCCCCAGCATTTT.

This clonotype has ten or more counts. This chain joins TRBV6-2 or TRBV6-3 and TRBJ2-1; 9 bases map to TRBD1. The CDR3 contains 15 residues. J gave up 9 bases and V 10 bases, and 16 bases lay outside the gene matches. Germline V gene sequence: CDR1 MNHEY, CDR2 SVGEGT. The DNA of the CDR3 is TGTGCCACCTCATCCGGGACAGGGAAAGTAGGTGAGCAGTTCTTC. Its translation: CATSSGTGKVGEQFF.

In this sample, this clonotype turned up many times. The CDR3 spells CASSVRLAATSYNEQFF. DNA of the CDR3: TGCGCCAGCAGCGTCCGACTAGCGGCCACTTCCTACAATGAGCAGTTCTTC. V is TRBV4-3 and J is TRBJ2-1; 9 bases fit TRBD2. Looked up from germline, CDR1 is LGHNA and CDR2 is YSLEER. CDR3 length: 17 amino acids. J gave up 1 base and V 5 bases, and 9 bases lay outside the gene matches.

This clonotype was observed a few times. The chain has TRBV10-3 and TRBJ2-1; D uncertain. Germline V gives CDR1 ENHRY, CDR2 SYGVKD. Trimming removed 2 bases at V and 9 bases at J, with 17 bases between. The CDR3 is made up of 15 amino acids. CDR3 region: CAISETLVGMGEQFF. DNA for the CDR3: TGTGCCATCAGTGAGACGCTAGTAGGAATGGGTGAGCAGTTCTTC.

This clonotype was seen many times. The chain couples TRBV7-8 to TRBJ2-5; 8 nucleotides agree with TRBD1. V trimming: 4 bases; J trimming: 2 bases; junction bases outside the gene matches: 6. This CDR3 spans 15 amino acids. The germline V gene encodes CDR1 SGHVS and CDR2 FQNEAQ. The CDR3 region is CASSSRDRTQETQYF. CDR3 in DNA: TGTGCCAGCAGCTCCCGGGACAGGACACAAGAGACCCAGTACTTC.

This clonotype has at least ten counts. The chain carries TRBV10-3 and TRBJ2-3, with 8 bases fitting TRBD2. The germline V gene has CDR1 ENHRY and CDR2 SYGVKD. This CDR3 spans 16 amino acids. V shed 2 bases, J shed 6 bases, and the junction held 10 bases outside the gene matches. CDR3 bases: TGTGCCATCAGTGAGCCCCTCGGGAGGGAGGCGGATACGCAGTATTTT. This translates into CAISEPLGREADTQYF.

The gene calls are TRBV7-2 and TRBJ1-6; 7 bases fit TRBD1. This CDR3 region has 15 residues. The junction had 6 bases not matched to a gene; V was cut back by 3 bases and J by 7 bases. Germline values: CDR1 SGHTA, CDR2 FQGNSA. The CDR3 sequence is CASSFTGQQNSPLHF. Written as DNA, the CDR3 is TGTGCCAGCAGCTTTACGGGACAGCAAAATTCACCCCTCCACTTT. The full variable domain, in which reference TRBV7-2 and TRBJ1-6 provide the parts outside the CDR3, is GAGVSQSPSNKVTEKGKDVELRCDPISGHTALYWYRQSLGQGLEFLIYFQGNSAPDKSGLPSDRFSAERTGGSVSTLTIQRTQQEDSAVYLCASSFTGQQNSPLHFGNGTRLTVT.

V gene TRBV20-1 combines with J gene TRBJ1-3, with TRBD1 as a possible D gene (6 bases). Germline V gene data show CDR1 as DFQATT and CDR2 as SNEGSKA (reference sequence). Trimming cost V 3 bases and J 6 bases, with 12 bases left between them. The CDR3 has 13 amino acids. In DNA form, the CDR3 reads TGCAGTGCTAGTCACCGACAGGCAAACACCATATATTTT. Its translation: CSASHRQANTIYF.

This clonotype was detected a few times. This chain uses TRBV29-1 with TRBJ2-7, with a weak D call TRBD2 (5 bases). V lost 1 base to trimming and J lost 0 bases, with 10 bases between them. In germline, CDR1 is SQVTM, CDR2 ANQGSEA. This CDR3 contains 14 residues. The CDR3 region is CSVEVRGSSYEQYF. CDR3 bases: TGCAGCGTTGAAGTCCGGGGAAGCTCCTACGAGCAGTACTTC.

This clonotype was detected ten times or more. The chain joins TRBV10-3 to TRBJ2-7, with 11 bases identical to TRBD2. The V segment lost 4 bases and the J segment 5 bases; nucleotides outside the gene matches: 7. This CDR3 has 15 residues. Germline V CDR1 and CDR2: ENHRY, SYGVKD. The CDR3 DNA sequence: TGTGCCATCAGTGGGGGTAGCGGGAGGGCCGACGAGCAGTACTTC. Amino acid sequence: CAISGGSGRADEQYF.

This clonotype has more than one count but fewer than ten. The J gene is TRBJ1-4, the V gene TRBV7-9; D is possibly TRBD1 (5 bases). V was clipped by 5 bases and J by 4 bases, with 11 bases between them. Germline CDR1 SEHNR, CDR2 FQNEAQ (reference sequence). This CDR3 is 14 amino acids long. CDR3 region: CASSPGTGNEKLFF. CDR3 in DNA: TGTGCCAGCAGCCCCGGGACGGGTAATGAAAAACTGTTTTTT. Based on the CDR3 plus reference TRBV7-9 and TRBJ1-4, the full variable domain is DTGVSQNPRHKITKRGQNVTFRCDPISEHNRLYWYRQTLGQGPEFLTYFQNEAQLEKSRLLSDRFSAERPKGSFSTLEIQRTEQGDSAMYLCASSPGTGNEKLFFGSGTQLSVL.

This clonotype was seen more than once but under ten times. The V call is TRBV20-1, the J call TRBJ1-6; 10 positions agree with TRBD1. The trim removed 3 bases at V and 8 bases at J, leaving 4 bases unmatched. The germline gives CDR1 DFQATT, CDR2 SNEGSKA (reference sequence). CDR3 length equals 14 residues. CDR3 sequence reads: CSARSGTGDSPLHF. CDR3 sequence (DNA): TGCAGTGCTAGGTCCGGGACAGGGGATTCACCCCTCCACTTT.

The V and J genes are TRBV15 and TRBJ2-3, with TRBD2 as a possible D gene (6 bases). The V end was cut by 5 bases, the J end by 4 bases, with 16 bases between. Germline lookup yields CDR1 LNHNV and CDR2 YYDKDF (reference sequence). The CDR3 covers 15 residues. This CDR3 is CATSVRAGAADTQYF. The CDR3 coding sequence is TGTGCCACCAGCGTTCGAGCGGGTGCGGCAGATACGCAGTATTTT.

This clonotype was observed a handful of times. This chain connects TRBV12-3 or TRBV12-4 to TRBJ1-3, with a possible D match to TRBD1 (5 bases). Trimming cost V 7 bases and J 0 bases, with 13 bases left between them. The CDR3 runs to 15 residues. CDR3 loop: CASTLAGNSGNTIYF. The CDR3 nucleotides are TGTGCCAGCACTCTCGCAGGGAACTCTGGAAACACCATATATTTT.

This clonotype was detected ten times or more. The chain combines TRBV13 with TRBJ2-5; TRBD2 might be the D (6 bases). CDR3 size: 14 residues. Per the germline V gene, CDR1 is PRHDT and CDR2 is FYEKMQ (reference sequence). Between the trimmed V and J ends, which lost 6 bases and 2 bases, there was a span of 13 bases. CDR3 region: CASSQRLGQETQYF. The CDR3 DNA reads TGTGCCAGCAGTCAAAGACTAGGGCAAGAGACCCAGTACTTC.

This clonotype showed up many times. The chain recombines TRBV10-3 with TRBJ2-2; 8 bases are a match to TRBD1. The trim removed 6 bases at V and 0 bases at J, leaving 6 bases unmatched. Germline CDR1 ENHRY, CDR2 SYGVKD. CDR3 size: 16 residues. CDR3: CAISGQGSTNTGELFF. CDR3 in DNA: TGTGCCATCAGCGGACAGGGATCTACGAACACCGGGGAGCTGTTTTTT.

This clonotype was recorded many times. The rearrangement joins TRBV4-2 to TRBJ2-4; D assignment may be TRBD1 or TRBD2 (6 bases each). V dropped 2 bases and J dropped 8 bases, with 13 bases sitting between them. The CDR3 is made up of 14 amino acids. Per germline, CDR1 LGHNA and CDR2 YNFKEQ. CDR3 sequence reads: CASSQRRRGDIQYF. The DNA of the CDR3 is TGTGCCAGCAGCCAACGCAGGAGGGGGGACATTCAGTACTTC.

The V gene is TRBV28, the J gene TRBJ2-2, with D possibly called TRBD1 or TRBD2 (5 bases each). The CDR3 loop spans 15 amino acids. From germline, CDR1 is MDHEN and CDR2 SYDVKM. The V gene lost 10 bases and the J gene lost 5 bases, with 20 bases spanning the gap. Here the CDR3 DNA reads TGTGCCATCCCCTCGGCCGGGACCACAACCGGGGAGCTGTTTTTT. The encoded protein is CAIPSAGTTTGELFF.

The table lists this clonotype with a few counts. The genes are TRBV12-3 or TRBV12-4 and TRBJ2-7; 8 positions agree with TRBD2. J lost 3 bases, V lost 5 bases, and 6 bases had no gene match. The CDR3 totals 14 residues. CDR3 region: CASSPGLGIYEQYF. CDR3 nucleotides: TGTGCCAGCAGTCCGGGACTAGGGATCTACGAGCAGTACTTC.

This clonotype was seen a few times. This sequence joins TRBV12-3 or TRBV12-4 and TRBJ1-2; 10 bases align to TRBD1. This CDR3 has 15 residues. J gave up 4 bases and V 4 bases, and 6 bases lay outside the gene matches. This chain's CDR3 is CASSYRQGATYGYTF. The CDR3 nucleotides read TGTGCCAGCAGTTACCGACAGGGGGCCACCTATGGCTACACCTTC.

This clonotype was counted at least ten times. The gene calls are TRBV4-2 and TRBJ2-1; D tentatively reads TRBD1 or TRBD2 (5 bases each). The germline CDR1 and CDR2 sequences are LGHNA and YNFKEQ. V lost 5 bases and J 10 bases, leaving 12 bases between the germline ends. The length of the CDR3 is 12 residues. The CDR3 DNA reads as TGTGCCAGCAGCTCAGGGACGGGGGAGCAGTTCTTC. Protein product: CASSSGTGEQFF.

The sample holds many counts of this clonotype. The V and J genes are TRBV11-2 and TRBJ2-3, with TRBD2 matching over 12 bases. This CDR3 has 15 residues. Trimming cost V 5 bases and J 7 bases; bases outside gene matches: 7. Germline CDR1 SGHAT, CDR2 FQNNGV. CDR3 sequence reads: CASSATGLAGHTQYF. The CDR3 region has the DNA TGTGCCAGCAGCGCAACGGGACTAGCGGGTCATACGCAGTATTTT.

The DNA for the CDR3 is TGTGCCAGCAGTTACGGAGGCGGGGGGGCCAACGTCCTGACTTTC. This translates into CASSYGGGGANVLTF. The V and J genes are TRBV6-5 and TRBJ2-6; D possibly corresponds to TRBD2 (5 bases). The germline V gene has CDR1 MNHEY and CDR2 SVGAGI. Trimming removed 2 bases from V and 4 bases from J, with 9 bases in between. The CDR3 consists of 15 residues.

A few counts support this clonotype. The chain recombines TRBV4-3 with TRBJ2-4, with a possible D match to TRBD1 (7 bases). The length of the CDR3 is 15 residues. The germline gives CDR1 LGHNA, CDR2 YSLEER. The V gene lost 4 bases and the J gene lost 6 bases, with 16 bases spanning the gap. CDR3 sequence (DNA): TGCGCCAGCAGCCCGCGGGACAGCTCTTCAAACATTCAGTACTTC. This translates into CASSPRDSSSNIQYF.

This clonotype was found many times. The chain employs TRBV12-3 or TRBV12-4 and TRBJ2-2; tentatively, D is TRBD1 (6 bases). V dropped 2 bases and J dropped 6 bases, with 16 bases sitting between them. The CDR3 length is 16 residues. The CDR3 protein is CASSLSQGFYSGELFF. CDR3 sequence (DNA): TGTGCCAGCAGTTTAAGCCAGGGGTTCTACTCCGGGGAGCTGTTTTTT.